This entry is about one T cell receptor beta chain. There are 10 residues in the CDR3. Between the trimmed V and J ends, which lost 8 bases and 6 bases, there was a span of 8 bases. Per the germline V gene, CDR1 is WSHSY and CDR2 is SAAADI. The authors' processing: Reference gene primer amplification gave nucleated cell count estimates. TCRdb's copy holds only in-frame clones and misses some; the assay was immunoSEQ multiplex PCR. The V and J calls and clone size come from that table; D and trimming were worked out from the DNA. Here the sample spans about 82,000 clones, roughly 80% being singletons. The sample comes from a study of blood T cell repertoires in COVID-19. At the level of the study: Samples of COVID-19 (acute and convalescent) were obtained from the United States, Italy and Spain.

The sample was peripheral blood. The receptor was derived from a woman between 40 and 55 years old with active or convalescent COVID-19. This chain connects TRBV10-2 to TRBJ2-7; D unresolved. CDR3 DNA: TGCGCCAGCCTTGGGCTCGAGCAGTACTTC. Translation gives CASLGLEQYF.